This T cell receptor (beta chain) came from a study of long-term antiretroviral therapy in people with HIV. Findings and caveats of the study: Older ART regimens were possibly in use when the blood was collected between about 2003 and 2017.

About this clone: Its target is not known.

HIV-positive participants all received treatment in the United States. V was clipped by 4 bases and J by 3 bases; unmatched bases: 7. Germline-derived CDR1 and CDR2 are SGHKS and YYEKEE (reference sequence). This CDR3 contains 15 residues. Researchers report immunoSEQ v3.0 was run at survey level. Sequenced by immunoSEQ multiplex PCR; TCRdb stores in-frame clones only, minus some. The table records about 14,000 clones, approximately 82% of them present only once. The receptor was isolated from a man younger than 45 with HIV. Material: unsorted PBMCs, obtained 0.4 years after starting antiretroviral therapy. This chain links TRBV5-5 with TRBJ2-3; 8 positions agree with TRBD2. The CDR3 DNA is TGTGCCAGCAGCGGGGGACTAGTGGTGACAGATACGCAGTATTTT. It is translated as CASSGGLVVTDTQYF.